The entry below gives a single T cell receptor beta chain sequence along with its context. Its antigen is undetermined. This entry comes from a study of CD8+ T cells in alopecia areata. Findings and limits, study-wide: In patients, TCRs were shared less clearly than in mice, and HLA may possibly be involved.

Treatment indicated: oral pan-JAK inhibitor, 5-10 mg twice daily. Following RNA extraction, reverse transcription yielded cDNA that acted as the sequencing template. Repertoires were generated with immunoSEQ multiplex PCR, while TCRdb's copy carries only in-frame clones and drops some. The sample has roughly 60,000 clones, around 42% seen once. The germline CDR1 and CDR2 sequences are LNHDA and SQIVND (reference sequence). CDR3 length: 15 residues. The trim removed 0 bases at V and 2 bases at J, leaving 1 base unmatched. The J gene is TRBJ2-7, the V gene TRBV19; 10 nucleotides line up with TRBD1. The sequencing used CD8+ T cells sorted from blood, collected at approximately week 36, from a patient treated with tofacitinib. This clonotype originated in a human donor with alopecia areata. The CDR3 loop reads CASSIEGTGAYEQYF. CDR3 nucleotides: TGTGCCAGTAGTATAGAAGGGACAGGGGCCTACGAGCAGTACTTC. The full variable domain, with the rest looked up from reference TRBV19 and TRBJ2-7, is DGGITQSPKYLFRKEGQNVTLSCEQNLNHDAMYWYRQDPGQGLRLIYYSQIVNDFQKGDIAEGYSVSREKKESFPLTVTSAQKNPTAFYLCASSIEGTGAYEQYFGPGTRLTVT.